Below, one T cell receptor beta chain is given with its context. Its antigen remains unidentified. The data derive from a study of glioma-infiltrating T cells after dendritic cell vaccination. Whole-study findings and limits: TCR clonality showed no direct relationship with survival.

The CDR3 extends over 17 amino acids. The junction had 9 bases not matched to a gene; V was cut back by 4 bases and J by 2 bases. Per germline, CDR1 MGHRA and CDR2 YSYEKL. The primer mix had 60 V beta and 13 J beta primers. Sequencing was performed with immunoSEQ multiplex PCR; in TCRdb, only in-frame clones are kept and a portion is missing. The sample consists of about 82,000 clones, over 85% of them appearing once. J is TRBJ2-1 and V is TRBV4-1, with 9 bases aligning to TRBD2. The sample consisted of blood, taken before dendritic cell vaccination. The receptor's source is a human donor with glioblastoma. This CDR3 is CASSRDLSGGTYNEQFF. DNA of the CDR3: TGCGCCAGCAGCCGCGATCTTAGCGGGGGAACCTACAATGAGCAGTTCTTC.